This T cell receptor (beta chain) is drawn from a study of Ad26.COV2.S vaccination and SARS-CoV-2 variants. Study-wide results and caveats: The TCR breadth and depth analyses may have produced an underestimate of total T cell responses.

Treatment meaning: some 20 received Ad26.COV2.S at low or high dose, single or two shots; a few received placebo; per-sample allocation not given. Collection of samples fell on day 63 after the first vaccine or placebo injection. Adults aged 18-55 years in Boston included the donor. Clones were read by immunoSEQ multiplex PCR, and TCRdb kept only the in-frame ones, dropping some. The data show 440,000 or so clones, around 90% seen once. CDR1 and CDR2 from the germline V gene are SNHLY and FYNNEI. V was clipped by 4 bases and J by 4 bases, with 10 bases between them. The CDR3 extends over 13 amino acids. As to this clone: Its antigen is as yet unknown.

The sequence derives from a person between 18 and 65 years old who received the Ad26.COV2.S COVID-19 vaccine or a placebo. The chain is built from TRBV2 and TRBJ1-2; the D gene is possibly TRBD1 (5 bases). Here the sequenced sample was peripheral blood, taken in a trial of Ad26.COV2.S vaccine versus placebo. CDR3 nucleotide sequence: TGTGCCAGCAGTGCAGGGACCAGCTATGGCTACACCTTC. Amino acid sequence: CASSAGTSYGYTF.